What follows are 25 T cell receptor beta chains derived from one specimen sequenced in a study of T cells in localized non-small cell lung cancer. The data were produced by immunoSEQ multiplex PCR, yet TCRdb's version contains in-frame clones alone and is incomplete. The data show tens of thousands of clones, about nine tenths seen once. Sample: peripheral blood, taken before any cancer treatment. These receptors were collected from a woman between 35 and 70 years old with stage I lung adenocarcinoma.

This rearrangement joins TRBV19 to TRBJ1-5; D is ambiguous. CDR3 size: 13 residues. Germline CDR1 LNHDA, CDR2 SQIVND (reference sequence). With 1 base removed from V and 13 bases from J, the gap between germline ends came to 14 bases. DNA of the CDR3: TGTGCCAGTAGTATAGGAGCAGTCCCGTCTCAGCATTTT. Its protein product is CASSIGAVPSQHF.

V usage is TRBV6-5 and J usage is TRBJ2-7; D could derive from TRBD1 or TRBD2 (5 bases each). The CDR3 runs to 16 residues. V was clipped by 0 bases and J by 5 bases, with 17 bases between them. Germline V CDR1 and CDR2: MNHEY, SVGAGI. The CDR3 spells CASSYSRAGADHEQYF. In DNA, the CDR3 is TGTGCCAGCAGTTACTCGAGGGCCGGGGCAGACCACGAGCAGTACTTC.

The rearrangement links TRBV2 to TRBJ1-1, with unresolved D. Trimming cost V 6 bases and J 0 bases, with 11 bases left between them. CDR3 length: 14 residues. CDR1 SNHLY and CDR2 FYNNEI come from the germline V gene. CDR3 region: CASSLQTLNTEAFF. The CDR3 DNA follows: TGTGCCAGCAGCTTACAGACATTGAACACTGAAGCTTTCTTT.

This clone is a singleton in its sample. The rearrangement links TRBV18 to TRBJ2-5; the match to TRBD1 covers 7 bases. Looked up from germline, CDR1 is KGHSH and CDR2 is LQKENI. There are 15 residues in the CDR3. J gave up 2 bases and V 6 bases, and 9 bases lay outside the gene matches. CDR3 sequence (DNA): TGTGCCAGCTCGCCTGGACAGGCCCGTCAAGAGACCCAGTACTTC. Amino acid sequence: CASSPGQARQETQYF.

The V gene is TRBV18, the J gene TRBJ1-1; D is undetermined. Between the trimmed V and J ends, which lost 6 bases and 3 bases, there was a span of 11 bases. There are 13 residues in the CDR3. Germline V CDR1 and CDR2: KGHSH, LQKENI. CDR3 nucleotides: TGTGCCAGCTCCTCGCACAGAGACACTGAAGCTTTCTTT. This codes for CASSSHRDTEAFF.

This clone was seen only once. The chain carries TRBV27 and TRBJ1-1, with 7 bases lining up with TRBD1. The V segment lost 8 bases and the J segment 5 bases; nucleotides outside the gene matches: 8. The CDR3 is made up of 13 amino acids. CDR1 and CDR2 (germline): MNHEY, SMNVEV (reference sequence). The chain's CDR3 is CASGVGGRTEAFF. As DNA, the CDR3 is TGTGCCAGCGGCGTAGGGGGCAGGACTGAAGCTTTCTTT.

The chain links TRBV11-1 to TRBJ2-7; possibly TRBD1 for D (5 bases). There are 14 residues in the CDR3. Per the germline V gene, CDR1 is SGHAT and CDR2 is FQDESV (reference sequence). V lost 5 bases and J 1 base, leaving 12 bases between the germline ends. Here the CDR3 reads CASSLWTLSYEQYF. CDR3 DNA: TGTGCCAGCAGCCTCTGGACACTTTCCTACGAGCAGTACTTC. Full variable domain (outside the CDR3, taken from reference TRBV11-1 and TRBJ2-7): EAEVAQSPRYKITEKSQAVAFWCDPISGHATLYWYRQILGQGPELLVQFQDESVVDDSQLPKDRFSAERLKGVDSTLKIQPAELGDSAMYLCASSLWTLSYEQYFGPGTRLTVT.

The CDR3 protein is CASSSLGRDRPSPSGNTIYF. The CDR3 DNA is TGTGCCAGCAGCTCTCTAGGGCGCGACAGACCCTCTCCCTCTGGAAACACCATATATTTT. This rearrangement joins TRBV7-6 to TRBJ1-3; perhaps TRBD1 as D (5 bases). Trimming removed 4 bases at V and 0 bases at J, with 25 bases between. The CDR3 totals 20 residues. Per the germline V gene, CDR1 is SGHVS and CDR2 is FNYEAQ.

The V call is TRBV7-6, the J call TRBJ2-5, with D perhaps matching TRBD2 (6 bases). The CDR3 extends over 14 amino acids. Trimming shortened V by 5 bases and J by 5 bases, and 15 bases separated the two germline ends. The germline CDR1 and CDR2 sequences are SGHVS and FNYEAQ. This CDR3 reads CASSQFYGGETQYF. CDR3 nucleotides: TGTGCCAGCAGCCAATTTTACGGGGGTGAGACCCAGTACTTC.

The sample holds a few counts of this clone. The chain combines TRBV15 with TRBJ2-5; no definite D call. CDR1 is LNHNV and CDR2 is YYDKDF in the germline V gene (reference sequence). The CDR3 runs 14 residues. Trimming shortened V by 0 bases and J by 3 bases, and 8 bases separated the two germline ends. The CDR3 nucleotides are TGTGCCACCAGCAGAGATCTAACAGAAGAGACCCAGTACTTC. This gives the protein CATSRDLTEETQYF.

This chain uses TRBV4-1 with TRBJ1-1, with 7 nucleotides matching TRBD1. The V gene end was trimmed by 0 bases and the J gene end by 5 bases; junction bases not matched to a gene: 6. This CDR3 spans 15 amino acids. Germline CDR1 MGHRA, CDR2 YSYEKL. The CDR3 DNA sequence: TGCGCCAGCAGCCAAGAACCACAGGGGAATACTGAAGCTTTCTTT. It is translated as CASSQEPQGNTEAFF.

V is TRBV19 and J is TRBJ2-3, with 8 bases aligning to TRBD2. The germline gives CDR1 LNHDA, CDR2 SQIVND (reference sequence). This CDR3 has 15 residues. The V segment lost 6 bases and the J segment 2 bases; nucleotides outside the gene matches: 7. CDR3 region: CASRPGGTSTDTQYF. CDR3 nucleotides: TGTGCCAGTAGGCCGGGGGGGACATCCACAGATACGCAGTATTTT.

The rearrangement joins TRBV7-9 to TRBJ2-2, with D possibly being TRBD1 (8 bases). There are 18 residues in the CDR3. Germline CDR1 and CDR2: SEHNR and FQNEAQ (reference sequence). V was pared by 6 bases and J by 0 bases, with 20 bases between. In nucleotides, the CDR3 is TGTGCCAGCAGAAGGGGGGGACAGGTTCCCGCGAACACCGGGGAGCTGTTTTTT. As protein: CASRRGGQVPANTGELFF.

The chain is built from TRBV10-2 and TRBJ2-3, with 12 bases fitting TRBD2. CDR3 length equals 13 residues. In germline, CDR1 is WSHSY, CDR2 SAAADI. With 6 bases clipped from V and 6 bases from J, the junction kept 1 base outside the gene matches. CDR3 sequence: CASRTSGGDTQYF. The CDR3 coding sequence is TGCGCCAGCAGAACTAGCGGGGGGGATACGCAGTATTTT.

The chain is built from TRBV30 and TRBJ1-6, with D possibly being TRBD1 (6 bases). Between the trimmed V and J ends, which lost 4 bases and 2 bases, there was a span of 12 bases. Germline CDR1 is GTSNPN and CDR2 is SVGIG (reference sequence). There are 15 residues in the CDR3. The CDR3 DNA reads TGTGCCTGGAAACAGGGCAAAGCCTATAATTCACCCCTCCACTTT. Translation: CAWKQGKAYNSPLHF.

CDR3 region: CATSRDRLTAYEQYF. CDR3 nucleotide sequence: TGTGCCACCAGCAGAGATCGCCTAACCGCCTACGAGCAGTACTTC. The V gene is TRBV15, the J gene TRBJ2-7; D gene unclear. V dropped 0 bases and J dropped 2 bases, with 11 bases sitting between them. The CDR3 loop spans 15 amino acids. Germline assignment: CDR1 LNHNV and CDR2 YYDKDF (reference sequence).

The rearrangement joins TRBV19 to TRBJ2-3, with 8 positions matching TRBD2. V lost 3 bases, J lost 5 bases, and 10 bases stayed unmatched. The CDR3 is made up of 16 amino acids. Germline V gene lookup returns CDR1 LNHDA and CDR2 SQIVND (reference sequence). The CDR3 bases are TGTGCCAGTAGTATCATGACGGGGGGGCCATTAGATACGCAGTATTTT. Translated, it gives CASSIMTGGPLDTQYF.

The gene calls are TRBV9 and TRBJ2-5, with D possibly TRBD1 on 5 matching bases. The germline CDR1 and CDR2 sequences are SGDLS and YYNGEE. Trimming removed 7 bases from V and 0 bases from J, with 7 bases in between. The CDR3 is 12 residues long. CDR3 DNA: TGTGCCAGCGAGGACAACCAAGAGACCCAGTACTTC. Its translation: CASEDNQETQYF.

This chain joins TRBV4-2 and TRBJ1-5; 11 bases are shared with TRBD1. J was trimmed by 4 bases and V by 4 bases; bases with no gene match: 3. CDR3 length: 15 amino acids. Germline V CDR1 and CDR2: LGHNA, YNFKEQ. The CDR3 here is CASSLGQGANQPQHF. The CDR3 DNA sequence: TGTGCCAGCAGCCTTGGACAGGGGGCAAATCAGCCCCAGCATTTT.

The rearrangement uses TRBV6-1 and TRBJ2-5, with 14 positions matching TRBD2. Losses at the gene ends were 4 bases for V and 1 base for J; bases not matched to a gene: 5. From germline, CDR1 is MNHNS and CDR2 SASEGT. This CDR3 is 17 amino acids long. The CDR3 region has the DNA TGTGCCAGCAGTGCCGGGACTAGCGGGAGAACCCAAGAGACCCAGTACTTC. This translates into CASSAGTSGRTQETQYF.

The table lists this clone with a few counts. The chain links TRBV7-6 to TRBJ2-7, with 16 nucleotides matching TRBD2. The germline gives CDR1 SGHVS, CDR2 FNYEAQ. This CDR3 spans 19 amino acids. With V trimmed by 5 bases and J by 0 bases, 10 bases remained unmatched. CDR3 region: CASSAASGLAGGFSYEQYF. The CDR3 DNA sequence: TGTGCCAGCAGCGCGGCATCGGGACTAGCGGGGGGGTTCTCCTACGAGCAGTACTTC.

The rearrangement links TRBV5-1 to TRBJ2-4, with D perhaps TRBD2 (6 bases). The CDR3 length is 15 residues. V shed 4 bases and J shed 8 bases, with 19 bases lying between them. Germline CDR1 SGHRS, CDR2 YFSETQ. The CDR3 coding sequence is TGCGCCAGCAGCCCGCGACTAGACAATTCGGACATTCAGTACTTC. As protein: CASSPRLDNSDIQYF.

The chain is built from TRBV21-1 and TRBJ2-7; the table's D gene call, TRBD1, was not cross checked with the DNA. TRBV21-1 is labeled a pseudogene. This CDR3 region has 14 residues. CDR3 nucleotides: TGTGCCAGCAGCCCCAGACAGGCCTCCTACGAGCAGTACTTC. Residues: CASSPRQASYEQYF.

The V call is TRBV5-6, the J call TRBJ2-2; 12 positions agree with TRBD2. CDR3 length: 16 amino acids. Germline loops: CDR1 SGHDT, CDR2 YYEEEE. V shed 4 bases, J shed 3 bases, and the junction held 4 bases outside the gene matches. CDR3 residues: CASSLRLAGDTGELFF. In DNA, the CDR3 is TGTGCCAGCAGCCTGAGACTAGCGGGGGACACCGGGGAGCTGTTTTTT.

The rearrangement joins TRBV6-6 to TRBJ2-1; no firm D call. The CDR3 is 16 amino acids. Germline-derived CDR1 and CDR2 are MNHNY and SVGAGI (reference sequence). With 0 bases removed from V and 0 bases from J, the gap between germline ends came to 9 bases. This chain's CDR3 is CASSYSNVFSYNEQFF. CDR3 nucleotide sequence: TGTGCCAGCAGTTACTCGAACGTCTTCTCCTACAATGAGCAGTTCTTC.